Sequencing of this T cell receptor beta chain was carried out in a study of blood T cell repertoires in COVID-19. The wider study: PBMCs, B-cell-depleted T cells, or T cells were the source of the cDNA or gDNA that made up the material.

The length of the CDR3 is 14 residues. CDR1 and CDR2 from the germline V gene are MDHEN and SYDVKM. The junction had 7 bases not matched to a gene; V was cut back by 5 bases and J by 5 bases. Only in-frame clones appear in the TCRdb table, and some are missing; sequencing was by immunoSEQ multiplex PCR. The repertoire includes about 180,000 clones, about 81% of them detected once, and roughly 12% sits in the top ten. The rearrangement uses TRBV28 and TRBJ2-7; 9 nucleotides line up with TRBD1. The receptor's source is a woman aged 80 or over with COVID-19, enrolled during active disease. Sequenced input: peripheral blood. The DNA of the CDR3 is TGTGCCAGCAGTACGCGGACAGGGGTAGACGAGCAGTACTTC. The encoded protein is CASSTRTGVDEQYF. Using reference TRBV28 and TRBJ2-7 for the parts outside the CDR3, the full variable domain is DVKVTQSSRYLVKRTGEKVFLECVQDMDHENMFWYRQDPGLGLRLIYFSYDVKMKEKGDIPEGYSVSREKKERFSLILESASTNQTSMYLCASSTRTGVDEQYFGPGTRLTVT.